A selection of T cell receptor beta chains follows, all from one sample in a study of molecular identifiers for immune sequencing clone quantification. TCRdb re-derived calls from the PCR reads in MiXCR, one entry per CDR3 protein. The table has about 65,000 distinct CDR3 sequences, 15% to 20% seen once. Input material: naive CD8+ T cells from blood, with Jurkat cell RNA spiked in. The receptors stem from a human donor in good health. Some libraries in this study had Jurkat cell RNA spiked in. CDR3s leave out the opening cysteine and the closing phenylalanine or tryptophan. Where a row states a size, it is once, few, many or the class of an expanded clone; other rows omit it.

clone_size v_call cdr3_length cdr3_aa
few TRBV15 14 ATSRAGQGQINTIY
. TRBV15 14 ATSRERTGRVQPQH
few TRBV12-3/TRBV12-4 10 ASSPFSDTQY
many TRBV27 13 ASSWGPGSQNIQY
many TRBV29-1 12 SVEGRARMNEQF
many TRBV6-1 14 ASSEPGRERGSPLH
many TRBV5-5 14 ASSETPPTERYEQY
. TRBV10-1 15 ASSMGANLAAKNIQY
many TRBV7-9 12 ASSLAQNQETQY
many TRBV29-1 16 RSSGTKDSGRAHNEQF
many TRBV20-1 11 SASGGTNTEAF
many TRBV5-6 10 ASSLAGQPQH
many TRBV6-1 11 ASSRNRGNEQF
few TRBV19 14 ASSIPSLAGVTPAF
many TRBV19 13 ASSIDRTPGNEQF
many TRBV7-8 16 ASSLDVTTSGLTDTQY
many TRBV20-1 14 SARGLAGGSTDTQY
. TRBV19 15 TGSIYGDSSGANVLT
many TRBV28 11 ASSSGEGAEAF
many TRBV20-1 15 SARGASGTSQRNEQF
. TRBV20-1 13 SARDSAYSTYEQY
many TRBV20-1 16 SASDRTSGSLGTGELF
many TRBV6-5 16 ASSSMLQGSGLTYEQY
many TRBV7-6 14 ASSSGEGLPPEELF
few TRBV7-8 13 ASFAGPLSYNEQF
. TRBV19 9 ASGGPTEQF
many TRBV12-3/TRBV12-4 12 ASSYTSAGTEAF
. TRBV13 15 ASSTTSGPSSYNEQF
many TRBV4-1 13 ASSQAGLVFDEQY
many TRBV11-2 10 ASSLGFNEQF
many TRBV12-3/TRBV12-4 13 ASSHSTYSNQPQH
many TRBV9 13 ASSVASTGTDTQY
many TRBV10-3 12 AISDLDRGYEQY
. TRBV6-6 13 ASSYSRQFSYEQY
many TRBV27 12 ASSLKGSRQPQH
many TRBV19 13 ASQGLPYVDNEQF
many TRBV30 11 AWSVMTGETQY
many TRBV4-1 11 ASSQDLPDTQY
. TRBV19 14 ASSIRGGAGSYKQY
few TRBV7-6 13 ASSSGQGLNYGYT
many TRBV6-5 11 ASSPSPTDTQY
. TRBV20-1 13 SARDRLAAYNEQF
. TRBV6-2/TRBV6-3 12 ASSFLAGEDEQF
few TRBV20-1 12 GAVGREGNYEQY
many TRBV7-9 11 ASSPSASFEQF
many TRBV6-2/TRBV6-3 10 ASSYSAYEQY
. TRBV27 12 ARSLTGAGNTIY
many TRBV5-4 8 ASSGPREY
. TRBV6-2/TRBV6-3 14 ASSYTSGRFTYELY
. TRBV4-1 12 ASSPRDGYNEQF